The 27 T cell receptor beta chains presented below share a single source sample, sequenced in a study of T-cell memory formation after mild COVID-19. TCRdb used MiXCR to reprocess the 5' RACE reads, holding one entry per CDR3 protein. This sample has approximately 340,000 distinct CDR3 sequences, with 10% to 15% found just once. Material: PBMCs or a T cell subset sorted from them (not recorded which). Every receptor here comes from a man aged 18 to 29 who had mild COVID-19 (a few samples of this study predate the infection). Cell type and time point are not known.

The rearrangement joins TRBV6-5 to TRBJ2-1; 12 bases agree with TRBD2. V was pared by 6 bases and J by 5 bases, with 5 bases of the junction left unmatched. The CDR3 spans 15 residues. Germline lookup yields CDR1 MNHEY and CDR2 SVGAGI. CDR3 nucleotide sequence: TGTGCCAGCAGCATCCTAGCGGGGGGGAACAATGAGCAGTTCTTC. Its protein product is CASSILAGGNNEQFF.

This clonotype was seen ten or more times. The chain couples TRBV7-3 to TRBJ2-5; D is ambiguous. V was clipped by 2 bases and J by 4 bases, with 11 bases between them. The CDR3 has 14 amino acids. From germline, CDR1 is SGHTA and CDR2 FQGTGA. CDR3 sequence reads: CASSLSGWRETQYF. CDR3 DNA: TGTGCCAGCAGCTTATCTGGGTGGCGAGAGACCCAGTACTTC.

Many counts were recorded for this clonotype. The chain uses TRBV7-9 and TRBJ2-1; TRBD1 agrees at 7 bases. Germline V gene sequence: CDR1 SEHNR, CDR2 FQNEAQ (reference sequence). The V and J ends lost 5 bases and 5 bases, in that order; junction bases with no gene match: 9. CDR3 size: 15 residues. The CDR3 here is CASSLTGHGHNEQFF. CDR3 in DNA: TGTGCCAGCAGCCTGACAGGGCACGGTCACAATGAGCAGTTCTTC.

The chain employs TRBV7-9 and TRBJ2-1; 10 bases line up with TRBD2. J lost 13 bases, V lost 5 bases, and 11 bases had no gene match. The CDR3 loop spans 14 amino acids. Germline V gene data show CDR1 as SEHNR and CDR2 as FQNEAQ (reference sequence). The CDR3 loop is CASSPPGTSATQFF. Here the CDR3 DNA reads TGTGCCAGCAGCCCCCCGGGGACTAGCGCAACACAGTTCTTC.

This clonotype came up a few times. J is TRBJ2-2 and V is TRBV7-3; 10 nucleotides agree with TRBD1. V lost 0 bases, J lost 6 bases, and 1 base stayed unmatched. CDR3 length: 15 amino acids. Germline CDR1 reads SGHTA; CDR2 reads FQGTGA. The CDR3 sequence is CASSLTGTGAGELFF. For the CDR3, the DNA is TGTGCCAGCAGCTTAACCGGGACAGGGGCCGGGGAGCTGTTTTTT. Filled out from reference TRBV7-3 and TRBJ2-2, the complete variable domain reads GAGVSQTPSNKVTEKGKYVELRCDPISGHTALYWYRQSLGQGPEFLIYFQGTGAADDSGLPNDRFFAVRPEGSVSTLKIQRTERGDSAVYLCASSLTGTGAGELFFGEGSRLTVL.

This chain links TRBV5-4 with TRBJ1-6, with D tentatively TRBD1 (5 bases). This CDR3 is built from 19 residues. The germline CDR1 and CDR2 sequences are SGHNT and YYREEE (reference sequence). V gave up 3 bases and J gave up 2 bases, with 21 bases separating them. Here the CDR3 reads CASSWGGQGRSPYNSPLHF. The CDR3 DNA sequence: TGTGCCAGCAGCTGGGGCGGGCAGGGACGGTCCCCCTATAATTCACCCCTCCACTTT.

This chain links TRBV2 with TRBJ2-1; 9 nucleotides agree with TRBD2. The V gene end was trimmed by 6 bases and the J gene end by 6 bases; junction bases not matched to a gene: 15. Germline assignment: CDR1 SNHLY and CDR2 FYNNEI. The CDR3 has 17 amino acids. The CDR3 DNA sequence: TGTGCCAGCAGAGCCGGGACTAGCCCCTCATCGTCCAATGAGCAGTTCTTC. The encoded protein is CASRAGTSPSSSNEQFF. Full variable domain (missing parts from reference TRBV2 and TRBJ2-1): EPEVTQTPSHQVTQMGQEVILRCVPISNHLYFYWYRQILGQKVEFLVSFYNNEISEKSEIFDDQFSVERPDGSNFTLKIRSTKLEDSAMYFCASRAGTSPSSSNEQFFGPGTRLTVL.

The chain combines TRBV27 with TRBJ2-7, with D perhaps matching TRBD1 (5 bases). The V and J ends lost 6 bases and 4 bases respectively, with 7 bases between them. CDR1 and CDR2 from the germline V gene are MNHEY and SMNVEV (reference sequence). This CDR3 contains 11 residues. CDR3: CASRGPYEQYV. DNA of the CDR3: TGTGCCAGCAGGGGGCCGTACGAGCAGTACGTC.

The chain employs TRBV6-2 or TRBV6-3 and TRBJ1-4; D might be TRBD1 (6 bases). Germline CDR1 and CDR2: MNHEY and SVGEGT. With 2 bases removed from V and 1 base from J, the gap between germline ends came to 20 bases. CDR3 length: 19 amino acids. CDR3 in DNA: TGTGCCAGCAGTTACAGACAGACAGGATCCGGAGGAACTAATGAAAAACTGTTTTTT. Amino acid sequence: CASSYRQTGSGGTNEKLFF.

This clonotype was seen only a few times. The chain carries TRBV4-3 and TRBJ1-4; D is undetermined. Germline CDR1 is LGHNA and CDR2 is YSLEER. The CDR3 is made up of 15 amino acids. Trimming stripped 1 base from V and 3 bases from J, with 9 bases between. The CDR3 sequence: CASSQGRWSNEKLFF. The CDR3, as DNA: TGCGCCAGCAGCCAAGGGAGGTGGTCTAATGAAAAACTGTTTTTT.

The rearrangement joins TRBV7-2 to TRBJ2-5; no firm D call. The CDR3 loop spans 14 amino acids. V dropped 3 bases and J dropped 1 base, with 9 bases sitting between them. The V gene's germline CDR1 is SGHTA and CDR2 FQGNSA. The CDR3 region has the DNA TGTGCCAGCAGCTTGCAGGACGGCCAAGAGACCCAGTACTTC. It translates to CASSLQDGQETQYF.

This clonotype has ten or more counts. The chain has TRBV29-1 and TRBJ2-3; 9 bases are shared with TRBD2. This CDR3 is built from 15 residues. Germline-derived CDR1 and CDR2 are SQVTM and ANQGSEA. With V trimmed by 1 base and J by 3 bases, 5 bases remained unmatched. CDR3 DNA sequence: TGCAGCGTTGAAGTTGGGCGGGGGGGGACAGATACGCAGTATTTT. Protein product: CSVEVGRGGTDTQYF.

In its sample, this clonotype was seen a few times. The chain is built from TRBV6-2 or TRBV6-3 and TRBJ2-1; D may be TRBD1 or TRBD2 (6 bases each). CDR3 length: 12 amino acids. Germline V gene lookup returns CDR1 MNHEY and CDR2 SVGEGT. With 2 bases removed from V and 9 bases from J, the gap between germline ends came to 8 bases. The CDR3 spells CASSYEGGEQFF. CDR3 nucleotides: TGTGCCAGCAGTTACGAGGGGGGTGAGCAGTTCTTC.

This chain uses TRBV5-1 with TRBJ1-2, with 7 bases aligning to TRBD1. With 4 bases clipped from V and 7 bases from J, the junction kept 4 bases outside the gene matches. From germline, CDR1 is SGHRS and CDR2 YFSETQ. This CDR3 spans 12 amino acids. The CDR3 reads CASSPGGGGYTF. The CDR3 DNA sequence: TGCGCCAGCAGCCCAGGGGGAGGTGGCTACACCTTC.

The chain recombines TRBV27 with TRBJ2-5; the D gene is possibly TRBD1 (6 bases). The better agreement between TRBJ2-7 and the DNA end casts doubt on the J call. Per the germline V gene, CDR1 is MNHEY and CDR2 is SMNVEV (reference sequence). The CDR3 loop spans 14 amino acids. The CDR3 loop reads CASRSGVFLGEQYF. The CDR3 region has the DNA TGTGCCAGCAGATCAGGGGTTTTCCTTGGCGAGCAGTACTTC.

This clonotype has more than one count but fewer than ten. V and J are TRBV7-6 and TRBJ2-1; 12 bases fit TRBD2. There are 16 residues in the CDR3. Germline V lookup: CDR1 SGHVS, CDR2 FNYEAQ. V dropped 0 bases and J dropped 7; count of bases not matched to a gene: 4. The CDR3 protein is CASSLALTSGGNEQFF. The CDR3 DNA sequence: TGTGCCAGCAGCTTAGCGCTGACTAGCGGGGGAAATGAGCAGTTCTTC.

In its sample, this clonotype was seen many times. This chain links TRBV19 with TRBJ2-6; maybe TRBD1 (5 bases). The V gene's germline CDR1 is LNHDA and CDR2 SQIVND (reference sequence). The CDR3 loop spans 16 amino acids. V lost 6 bases, J lost 4 bases, and 16 bases lay in between. CDR3 sequence reads: CASSAQVLGGANVLTF. The CDR3 DNA reads TGTGCCAGTAGCGCACAGGTTCTGGGAGGGGCCAACGTCCTGACTTTC.

The sample holds many counts of this clonotype. The V and J genes are TRBV5-6 and TRBJ1-2; a weak D match, TRBD1 (5 bases). CDR1 SGHDT and CDR2 YYEEEE come from the germline V gene. The CDR3 sequence is 12 residues long. Deletions cut 0 bases from V and 8 bases from J, with 8 bases between. This chain's CDR3 is CASSLEGVGYTF. CDR3 DNA sequence: TGTGCCAGCAGCTTGGAAGGGGTGGGCTACACCTTC.

This clonotype was observed a few times. This sequence joins TRBV3-1 and TRBJ2-1; 13 nucleotides line up with TRBD2. Germline CDR1 is LGHDT and CDR2 is YNNKEL (reference sequence). Unmatched junction bases numbered 2, after V lost 1 base and J lost 8 bases. This CDR3 is 15 amino acids long. CDR3 DNA sequence: TGTGCCAGCAGCCAAGGGACTAGCGGGGGTTATGAGCAGTTCTTC. It yields the protein CASSQGTSGGYEQFF.

The gene calls are TRBV6-5 and TRBJ2-7; a possible D gene is TRBD1 (6 bases). Germline CDR1 MNHEY, CDR2 SVGAGI. This CDR3 has 14 residues. V was pared by 2 bases and J by 2 bases, with 10 bases between. The CDR3 DNA follows: TGTGCCAGCAGTTACGAGACAGGACCCTACGAGCAGTACTTC. Amino acid sequence: CASSYETGPYEQYF.

The table lists this clonotype with a few counts. The chain employs TRBV6-2 or TRBV6-3 and TRBJ1-5, with D possibly being TRBD1 (5 bases). V lost 0 bases and J lost 7, with 10 bases in between. Germline CDR1 is MNHEY and CDR2 is SVGEGT. This CDR3 has 14 residues. Here the CDR3 reads CASSYSAGRQPQHF. CDR3 coding DNA: TGTGCCAGCAGTTACTCGGCAGGGAGGCAGCCCCAGCATTTT.

This chain joins TRBV29-1 and TRBJ2-3, with D uncertain. Germline CDR1 and CDR2: SQVTM and ANQGSEA. The ends were cut back, 5 bases at V and 0 bases at J, with 9 bases in the middle. This CDR3 is built from 13 residues. CDR3 sequence: CSVLGPSTDTQYF. The CDR3, as DNA: TGCAGCGTTTTGGGTCCTAGCACAGATACGCAGTATTTT.

This clonotype has ten or more counts. The rearrangement links TRBV18 to TRBJ1-1, with TRBD1 as a possible D gene (5 bases). The V gene lost 1 base and the J gene lost 1 base, with 7 bases spanning the gap. Germline values: CDR1 KGHSH, CDR2 LQKENI. This CDR3 has 14 amino acids. The CDR3 bases are TGTGCCAGCTCACCACGGGGCTCGAACACTGAAGCTTTCTTT. Its translation: CASSPRGSNTEAFF.

This clonotype was seen at least ten times. The rearrangement links TRBV9 to TRBJ1-5; tentative D call: TRBD1 (5 bases). The germline V gene encodes CDR1 SGDLS and CDR2 YYNGEE. This CDR3 is built from 18 residues. V gave up 6 bases and J gave up 4 bases, with 26 bases separating them. CDR3 bases: TGTGCCAGCACCGAGGTGTACCTGGGTGGGGCCCTTAATCAGCCCCAGCATTTT. Translated: CASTEVYLGGALNQPQHF.

This clonotype was seen at least ten times. The rearrangement uses TRBV5-1 and TRBJ1-3, with 7 nucleotides matching TRBD1. CDR3 length: 19 residues. The germline gives CDR1 SGHRS, CDR2 YFSETQ. V shed 4 bases and J 1 base; nucleotides not matched to a gene: 17. CDR3 in amino acids: CASSLRPAGQVDSGNTIYF. CDR3 coding DNA: TGCGCCAGCAGCCTGAGACCTGCCGGACAGGTCGATTCTGGAAACACCATATATTTT. Based on the CDR3 plus reference TRBV5-1 and TRBJ1-3, the full variable domain is KAGVTQTPRYLIKTRGQQVTLSCSPISGHRSVSWYQQTPGQGLQFLFEYFSETQRNKGNFPGRFSGRQFSNSRSEMNVSTLELGDSALYLCASSLRPAGQVDSGNTIYFGEGSWLTVV.

The CDR3 DNA reads as TGCAGCGTTGGAGTCACCGCCGGGGAGCTGTTTTTT. Translation: CSVGVTAGELFF. The chain has TRBV29-1 and TRBJ2-2; D gene ambiguous. CDR3 length: 12 residues. CDR1 is SQVTM and CDR2 is ANQGSEA in the germline V gene. V lost 4 bases and J 6 bases, leaving 9 bases between the germline ends.

This clonotype was seen a few times. The V and J genes are TRBV7-9 and TRBJ2-5; TRBD1 aligns across 10 bases. Germline CDR1 and CDR2: SEHNR and FQNEAQ (reference sequence). J lost 4 bases, V lost 7 bases, and 6 bases had no gene match. The CDR3 has 14 amino acids. CDR3 region: CASTPTGGRETQYF. In DNA, the CDR3 is TGTGCCAGCACTCCGACAGGGGGCCGAGAGACCCAGTACTTC.